This T cell receptor beta chain was identified in a study of blood T cell repertoires in COVID-19 (dated by TCRdb to about 2020). About the full investigation: Collaborator samples came from the United States, Italy and Spain and covered acute and convalescent phases of COVID-19. The prospective study material was composed of cDNA or gDNA derived from T cells, B-cell-depleted T cells, or PBMCs. Deeply sampled blood TCRbeta repertoires from subjects exposed to, actively infected with, or recovered from COVID-19 were included in the dataset. The repertoires were released in a freely available public database meant as a resource for research on the immune response to SARS-CoV-2. Samples came from the ongoing ImmuneRACE study (first 160 participants) plus 1,254 subjects from 6 global collaborators. Where available, HLA class I and class II types were taken from metadata supplied by the sample provider and were not determined by assay-based typing. A de-identified subject ID, COVID-19 status, age in years and sex were almost always included in the sample metadata.

Comment on this clone: Its antigen is currently not known. No base quality values were provided; no much bigger clone lies one nucleotide off.

Enrolling through a virtual design, the prospective study's participants ranged in age from roughly 18 to 95 years and lived across approximately 25 United States geographic areas. In the prospective study, participants were assigned to cohorts based on the clinical history participants reported in a screening survey and a study questionnaire. Each participant in the prospective study had whole blood, serum and a nasopharyngeal or oropharyngeal swab collected by mobile phlebotomists. Additional blood draws and questionnaires over an approximately two-month period could optionally be provided by prospective study participants. Blood samples from the prospective study were shipped frozen or at room temperature prior to DNA extraction. The junction carries 10 bases between V and J, which are trimmed by 3 bases and 5 bases respectively. Counted from cysteine to phenylalanine, this CDR3 has 14 amino acids. The only DNA kept is the CDR3, 42 bases in frame from the first base. CDR1 and CDR2, looked up from the germline V gene (reference sequence), are SEHNR and FQNEAQ.

The immunoSEQ Assay, a bias-controlled multiplex PCR, was used to amplify TCRbeta CDR3 regions from genomic DNA. From the authors' description of their analysis: Within the assay, amplification of reference gene primers was used to estimate how many nucleated cells each sample contained. To quantify the absolute abundance of each unique TCRbeta CDR3 rearrangement, sequence reads were collapsed and filtered. Productive Simpson clonality was computed per sample as the square root of Simpson's diversity index over productive rearrangements. TCRdb limited this immuneACCESS table to in-frame rearrangements with V and J called. A share of clones is missing; checked studies link under half to unresolved V genes, and the rest is unexplained. That table gives V, J and clone size, and the DNA gave D and trimming. The sample has 140,000 to 150,000 clones on record, 88% of them singletons. 1.2% of the sample rests with the top ten.

The study at large found these results: The quantity of clinical and demographic metadata differed by source and by participant and was supplied without curation.

The sample taken for sequencing was PBMCs or T cells enriched from blood (not recorded which). This chain is built from TRBV7-9 and TRBJ1-4; the D gene remains uncertain. The clonotype originates from a woman aged 25-40 years with acute COVID-19. The bases read TGTGCCAGCAGCTTTGGTCACACCAATGAAAAACTGTTTTTT. This translates into CASSFGHTNEKLFF. With the rest looked up from the reference TRBV7-9 and TRBJ1-4 genes rather than sequenced, the full variable domain is DTGVSQNPRHKITKRGQNVTFRCDPISEHNRLYWYRQTLGQGPEFLTYFQNEAQLEKSRLLSDRFSAERPKGSFSTLEIQRTEQGDSAMYLCASSFGHTNEKLFFGSGTQLSVL.